This T cell receptor beta chain was obtained from a study of regulatory T cells in long-lasting Graves disease. CDR3 size: 13 residues. V was shortened by 5 bases and J by 5 bases, with 13 bases between the two germline ends. Germline assignment: CDR1 MNHEY and CDR2 SVGEGT. Time point meaning: newly diagnosed GD, antithyroid drugs for less than 3 months. The TCR library used RNA extracted from PBMCs. For TCR beta, libraries came from iRepertoire HTBI primers and Arm-PCR of CDR3 regions. From the multiplex PCR reads, TCRdb called clonotypes with MiXCR, one entry per CDR3 protein. This sample has 550,000 or so distinct CDR3 sequences, with 12% found just once. The data also belong to a second study, concerning T cells in Graves' hyperthyroidism and ophthalmopathy. That study adds: The HTBI primer set drove a first-round RT-PCR of the TCR CDR3.

This clonotype was sampled from a woman between 25 and 40 years old with Graves disease. The specimen was peripheral blood mononuclear cells (PBMCs), collected at new diagnosis, from a patient treated with antithyroid drugs. The chain recombines TRBV6-2 or TRBV6-3 with TRBJ2-7; either TRBD1 or TRBD2 may fit D (5 bases each). CDR3 in DNA: TGTGCCAGCAGTCAGATACTGGGGGACGAGCAGTACTTC. Its translation is CASSQILGDEQYF.